A selection of T cell receptor beta chains follows, all from one sample in a study of blood T cell repertoires in COVID-19. The method was immunoSEQ multiplex PCR; TCRdb's version includes in-frame clones alone and lacks a portion of them. The table has around 200,000 clones, over 75% seen once. The source material was peripheral blood. The receptor set was obtained from a woman older than 75 with active or convalescent COVID-19. The CDR3 runs from the conserved cysteine through the conserved F or W. A D gene is named only where the DNA matches it firmly. Clone sizes are given selectively: once, few, many, or a class where the clone is expanded.

len: 14; v_gene: TRBV19; d_gene: TRBD2; j_gene: TRBJ2-1; abundance: -; CDR3nt: TGTGCCAGTAGTACCCTAGCGGGGGCGTCTGAGCAGTTCTTC; CDR3aa: CASSTLAGASEQFF
len: 15; v_gene: TRBV4-1; d_gene: -; j_gene: TRBJ1-5; abundance: -; CDR3nt: TGCGCCAGCAGCCAAACTCCGACAGGTAATCAGCCCCAGCATTTT; CDR3aa: CASSQTPTGNQPQHF
len: 15; v_gene: TRBV5-6; d_gene: -; j_gene: TRBJ1-4; abundance: -; CDR3nt: TGTGCCAGCAGCCGCCTACAGGGCCAAGTAGAAAAACTGTTTTTT; CDR3aa: CASSRLQGQVEKLFF
len: 14; v_gene: TRBV18; d_gene: -; j_gene: TRBJ1-2; abundance: -; CDR3nt: TGTGCCAGCTCACCATTGCAGGGACTGGATGGCTACACCTTC; CDR3aa: CASSPLQGLDGYTF
len: 15; v_gene: TRBV5-6; d_gene: -; j_gene: TRBJ1-3; abundance: -; CDR3nt: TGTGCCAGCAGCTTTGGACAGATCTCTGGAAACACCATATATTTT; CDR3aa: CASSFGQISGNTIYF
len: 13; v_gene: TRBV2; d_gene: -; j_gene: TRBJ2-7; abundance: -; CDR3nt: TGTGCCAGCAGCCTCAACACAGGGCAGGAGCAGTACTTC; CDR3aa: CASSLNTGQEQYF
len: 16; v_gene: TRBV4-1; d_gene: -; j_gene: TRBJ1-5; abundance: few; CDR3nt: TGCGCCAGCAGCCGGGAGGCGGGGGGCGGCAATCAGCCCCAGCATTTT; CDR3aa: CASSREAGGGNQPQHF
len: 15; v_gene: TRBV7-9; d_gene: -; j_gene: TRBJ2-1; abundance: -; CDR3nt: TGTGCCAGCAGCTTACGGGGTTCCGGGGACAATGAGCAGTTCTTC; CDR3aa: CASSLRGSGDNEQFF
len: 16; v_gene: TRBV6-1; d_gene: TRBD2; j_gene: TRBJ2-5; abundance: -; CDR3nt: TGTGCCAGCAGTGAAGCGATAGCGGGGGGGCAAGAGACCCAGTACTTC; CDR3aa: CASSEAIAGGQETQYF
len: 18; v_gene: TRBV21-1; d_gene: -; j_gene: TRBJ2-2; abundance: -; CDR3nt: TGTGCCAGCAGCGCCTGGGACAGGCTCTGGGGGAACACCGGGGAGCTGTTTTTT; CDR3aa: CASSAWDRLWGNTGELFF
len: 14; v_gene: TRBV18; d_gene: TRBD2; j_gene: TRBJ2-1; abundance: -; CDR3nt: TGTGCCAGCTCTTCGTTTCCCGGGGGGGCCAGGCAGTTCTTC; CDR3aa: CASSSFPGGARQFF
len: 13; v_gene: TRBV7-2; d_gene: TRBD1; j_gene: TRBJ1-2; abundance: -; CDR3nt: TGTGCCAGCAGCAGGGACAGGTACTATGGCTACACCTTC; CDR3aa: CASSRDRYYGYTF
len: 15; v_gene: TRBV6-5; d_gene: TRBD2; j_gene: TRBJ2-5; abundance: -; CDR3nt: TGTGCCAGCAGTCCGACTAGCGGGATACAAGAGACCCAGTACTTC; CDR3aa: CASSPTSGIQETQYF
len: 18; v_gene: TRBV19; d_gene: TRBD2; j_gene: TRBJ2-3; abundance: -; CDR3nt: TGTGCCAGTAAATGCCCTCCAAGGAGCGGGGGTGCCACAGATACGCAGTATTTT; CDR3aa: CASKCPPRSGGATDTQYF
len: 15; v_gene: TRBV19; d_gene: -; j_gene: TRBJ1-6; abundance: -; CDR3nt: TGTGCCAGTACCCTAGGAGGGAAAGCCGATTCACCCCTCCACTTT; CDR3aa: CASTLGGKADSPLHF
len: 16; v_gene: TRBV5-8; d_gene: TRBD1; j_gene: TRBJ1-2; abundance: few; CDR3nt: TGTGCCAGCAGCGAACAGGGGTTCGAACGCAAAATGGGCTACACCTTC; CDR3aa: CASSEQGFERKMGYTF
len: 15; v_gene: TRBV4-3; d_gene: TRBD1; j_gene: TRBJ2-2; abundance: -; CDR3nt: TGCGCCAGCAGCCGGGACAGGGGAATAGGCGGGGAGCTGTTTTTT; CDR3aa: CASSRDRGIGGELFF
len: 15; v_gene: TRBV5-1; d_gene: TRBD1; j_gene: TRBJ2-1; abundance: -; CDR3nt: TGCGCCAGCAGCGGACGACAGGGGGTTTCTCATGAGCAGTTCTTC; CDR3aa: CASSGRQGVSHEQFF
len: 16; v_gene: TRBV4-2; d_gene: -; j_gene: TRBJ1-3; abundance: -; CDR3nt: TGTGCCAGCAGCCAAGATGCTTCAGACTCTGGAAACACCATATATTTT; CDR3aa: CASSQDASDSGNTIYF
len: 16; v_gene: TRBV28; d_gene: TRBD1; j_gene: TRBJ2-7; abundance: -; CDR3nt: TGTGCCAGCAGTTCATCCGGGACAGGGATCCTCCACGAGCAGTACTTC; CDR3aa: CASSSSGTGILHEQYF
len: 15; v_gene: TRBV4-2; d_gene: -; j_gene: TRBJ1-1; abundance: -; CDR3nt: TGTGCCAGCAGCCAAGTCGGGGAGGCGGACACTGAAGCTTTCTTT; CDR3aa: CASSQVGEADTEAFF
len: 15; v_gene: TRBV5-1; d_gene: TRBD2; j_gene: TRBJ2-7; abundance: -; CDR3nt: TGCGCCAGCAGCTTGGAGGGGATACGGGGGGACGAGCAGTACTTC; CDR3aa: CASSLEGIRGDEQYF
len: 15; v_gene: TRBV7-3; d_gene: TRBD1; j_gene: TRBJ2-7; abundance: -; CDR3nt: TGTGCCAGCAGCTTGGGGACAGGGAGCTCCTACGAGCAGTACTTC; CDR3aa: CASSLGTGSSYEQYF
len: 16; v_gene: TRBV6-4; d_gene: -; j_gene: TRBJ2-1; abundance: -; CDR3nt: TGTGCCAGCAGCCCAGGACTGGCGAGCTCCTACAATGAGCAGTTCTTC; CDR3aa: CASSPGLASSYNEQFF
len: 13; v_gene: TRBV11-1; d_gene: -; j_gene: TRBJ2-1; abundance: -; CDR3nt: TGTGCCAGCAGCCCTGTGCAGGGGAGTGAGCAGTTCTTC; CDR3aa: CASSPVQGSEQFF
len: 15; v_gene: TRBV5-4; d_gene: TRBD2; j_gene: TRBJ2-3; abundance: -; CDR3nt: TGTGCCAGCAGCCCGCCGGGGGGGTCGGCGGGTACGCAGTATTTT; CDR3aa: CASSPPGGSAGTQYF
len: 15; v_gene: TRBV10-3; d_gene: -; j_gene: TRBJ1-2; abundance: -; CDR3nt: TGTGCCATCAGTGAGTCGATTGGCGGTAACTATGGCTACACCTTC; CDR3aa: CAISESIGGNYGYTF
len: 14; v_gene: TRBV4-2; d_gene: -; j_gene: TRBJ1-2; abundance: once; CDR3nt: TGTGCCAGCAGACCCGACCCGGGTAACTATGGCTACACCTTC; CDR3aa: CASRPDPGNYGYTF
len: 15; v_gene: TRBV28; d_gene: TRBD1; j_gene: TRBJ1-3; abundance: -; CDR3nt: TGTGCCAGCAGTCAGGGACAGCTCTCTGGAAACACCATATATTTT; CDR3aa: CASSQGQLSGNTIYF
len: 15; v_gene: TRBV7-2; d_gene: TRBD2; j_gene: TRBJ2-3; abundance: -; CDR3nt: TGTGCCAGCAGCAAGGGACTAGGAGACACAGATACGCAGTATTTT; CDR3aa: CASSKGLGDTDTQYF